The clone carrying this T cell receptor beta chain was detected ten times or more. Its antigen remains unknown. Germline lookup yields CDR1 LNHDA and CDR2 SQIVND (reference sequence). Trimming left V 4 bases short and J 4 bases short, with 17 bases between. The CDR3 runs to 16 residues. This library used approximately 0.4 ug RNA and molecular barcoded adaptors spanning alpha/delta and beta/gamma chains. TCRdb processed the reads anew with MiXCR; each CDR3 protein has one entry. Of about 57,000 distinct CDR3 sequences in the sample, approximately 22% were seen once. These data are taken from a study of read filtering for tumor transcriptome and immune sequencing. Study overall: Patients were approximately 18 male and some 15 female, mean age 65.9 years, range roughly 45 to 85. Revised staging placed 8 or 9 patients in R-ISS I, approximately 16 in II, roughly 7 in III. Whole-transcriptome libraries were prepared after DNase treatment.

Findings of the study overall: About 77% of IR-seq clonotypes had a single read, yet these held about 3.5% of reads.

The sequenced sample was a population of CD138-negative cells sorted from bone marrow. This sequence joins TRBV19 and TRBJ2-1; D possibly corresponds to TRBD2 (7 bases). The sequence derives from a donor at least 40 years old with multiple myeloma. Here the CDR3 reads CASSSRDTGGYNEQFF. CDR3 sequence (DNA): TGTGCCAGTAGTAGCCGGGACACGGGGGGATACAATGAGCAGTTCTTC.